This T cell receptor (beta chain) was recovered during a study of neoadjuvant nivolumab and ipilimumab in lung cancer. Study results and caveats: Resected tumors had greater TCR richness and clonality than uninvolved lung. Blood richness before therapy tracked richness in tumors resected after neoadjuvant therapy.

The germline gives CDR1 SGHNT, CDR2 YYREEE (reference sequence). The CDR3 is 15 amino acids. Unmatched junction bases numbered 8, after V lost 5 bases and J lost 7 bases. This table comes from immunoSEQ multiplex PCR, and its TCRdb copy is limited to in-frame clones, with some not included. The data show approximately 35,000 clones, with more than 85% seen just once and under 2.5% held by the top ten. Remarks on this clone: Its specificity is unknown.

The starting material was peripheral blood, obtained after neoadjuvant nivolumab, alone or with ipilimumab, at or shortly before surgery. The chain has TRBV5-4 and TRBJ2-2; 10 positions match TRBD2. This TCR derives from an adult with non-small cell lung cancer. CDR3 sequence: CASSLDQRGGGELFF. The CDR3, as DNA: TGTGCCAGCAGTCTTGACCAGCGGGGGGGCGGGGAGCTGTTTTTT.